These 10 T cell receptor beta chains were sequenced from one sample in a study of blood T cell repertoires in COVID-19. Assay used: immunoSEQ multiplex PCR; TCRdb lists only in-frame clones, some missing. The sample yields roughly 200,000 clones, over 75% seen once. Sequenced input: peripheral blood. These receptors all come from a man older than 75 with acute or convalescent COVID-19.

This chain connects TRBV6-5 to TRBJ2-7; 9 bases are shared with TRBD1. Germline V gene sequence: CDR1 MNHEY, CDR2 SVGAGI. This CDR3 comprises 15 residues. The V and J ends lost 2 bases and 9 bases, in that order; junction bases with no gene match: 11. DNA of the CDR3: TGTGCCAGCAGTTACGCGGACAGGGGCTTACGAGTGCAGTACGTC. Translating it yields CASSYADRGLRVQYV.

As DNA, the CDR3 is TGCGCCAGCAGGGGACAGGGTGGGAATTCACCCCTCCACTTT. Its translation is CASRGQGGNSPLHF. The J gene is TRBJ1-6, the V gene TRBV5-1, with 9 bases aligning to TRBD1. The CDR3 extends over 14 amino acids. Germline assignment: CDR1 SGHRS and CDR2 YFSETQ. V lost 5 bases to trimming and J lost 7 bases; unmatched junction nucleotides: 4.

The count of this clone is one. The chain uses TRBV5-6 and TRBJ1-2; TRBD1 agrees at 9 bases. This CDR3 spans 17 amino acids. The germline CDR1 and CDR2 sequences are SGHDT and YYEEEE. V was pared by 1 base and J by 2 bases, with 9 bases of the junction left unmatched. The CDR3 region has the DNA TGTGCCAGCAGCTTGTTTGAGACAGGGGGTCGGAACTATGGCTACACCTTC. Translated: CASSLFETGGRNYGYTF. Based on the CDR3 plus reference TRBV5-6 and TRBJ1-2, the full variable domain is DAGVTQSPTHLIKTRGQQVTLRCSPKSGHDTVSWYQQALGQGPQFIFQYYEEEERQRGNFPDRFSGHQFPNYSSELNVNALLLGDSALYLCASSLFETGGRNYGYTFGSGTRLTVV.

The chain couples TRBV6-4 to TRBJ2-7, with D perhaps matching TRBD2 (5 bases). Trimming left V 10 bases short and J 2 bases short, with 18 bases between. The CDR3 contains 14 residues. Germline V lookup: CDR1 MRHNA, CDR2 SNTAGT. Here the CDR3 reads CATRRGHPPYEQYV. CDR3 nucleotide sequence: TGTGCCACCAGAAGAGGGCACCCACCCTACGAGCAGTACGTC.

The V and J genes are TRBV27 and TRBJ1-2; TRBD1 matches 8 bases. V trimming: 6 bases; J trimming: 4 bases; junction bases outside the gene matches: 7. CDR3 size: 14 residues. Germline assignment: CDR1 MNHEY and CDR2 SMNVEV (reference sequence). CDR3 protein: CASRATGGSYGYTF. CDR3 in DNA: TGTGCCAGCAGGGCTACAGGGGGATCCTATGGCTACACCTTC.

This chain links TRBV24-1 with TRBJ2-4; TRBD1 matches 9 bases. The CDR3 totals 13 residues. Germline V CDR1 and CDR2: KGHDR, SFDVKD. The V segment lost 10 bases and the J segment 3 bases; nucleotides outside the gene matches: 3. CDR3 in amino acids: CATQGQGKNIQYF. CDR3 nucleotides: TGTGCCACACAGGGACAGGGCAAAAACATTCAGTACTTC.

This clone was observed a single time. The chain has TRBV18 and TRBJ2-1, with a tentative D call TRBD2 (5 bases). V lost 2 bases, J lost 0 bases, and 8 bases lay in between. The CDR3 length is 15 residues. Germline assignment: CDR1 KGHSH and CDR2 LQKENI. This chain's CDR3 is CASSPGLSSYNEQFF. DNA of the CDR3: TGTGCCAGCTCACCAGGACTTAGCTCCTACAATGAGCAGTTCTTC.

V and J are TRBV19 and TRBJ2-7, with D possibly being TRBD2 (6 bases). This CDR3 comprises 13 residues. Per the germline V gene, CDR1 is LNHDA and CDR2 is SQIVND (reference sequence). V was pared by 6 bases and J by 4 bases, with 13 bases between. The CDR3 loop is CASSPGGWYEQYV. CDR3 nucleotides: TGTGCCAGTAGCCCCGGGGGATGGTACGAGCAGTACGTC.

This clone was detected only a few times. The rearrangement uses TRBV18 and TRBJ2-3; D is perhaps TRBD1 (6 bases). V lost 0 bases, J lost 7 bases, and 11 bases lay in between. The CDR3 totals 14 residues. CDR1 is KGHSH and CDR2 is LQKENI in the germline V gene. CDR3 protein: CASSPPTGINTQYF. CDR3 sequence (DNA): TGTGCCAGCTCACCACCCACAGGGATCAATACGCAGTATTTT. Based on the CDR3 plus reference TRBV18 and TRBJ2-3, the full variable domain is NAGVMQNPRHLVRRRGQEARLRCSPMKGHSHVYWYRQLPEEGLKFMVYLQKENIIDESGMPKERFSAEFPKEGPSILRIQQVVRGDSAAYFCASSPPTGINTQYFGPGTRLTVL.

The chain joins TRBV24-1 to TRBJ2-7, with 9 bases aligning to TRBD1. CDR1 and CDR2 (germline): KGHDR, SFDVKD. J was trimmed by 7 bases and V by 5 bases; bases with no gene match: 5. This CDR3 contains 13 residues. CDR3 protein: CATSGDRAGEQYV. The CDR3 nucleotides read TGTGCCACCAGTGGGGACAGGGCGGGGGAGCAGTACGTC.